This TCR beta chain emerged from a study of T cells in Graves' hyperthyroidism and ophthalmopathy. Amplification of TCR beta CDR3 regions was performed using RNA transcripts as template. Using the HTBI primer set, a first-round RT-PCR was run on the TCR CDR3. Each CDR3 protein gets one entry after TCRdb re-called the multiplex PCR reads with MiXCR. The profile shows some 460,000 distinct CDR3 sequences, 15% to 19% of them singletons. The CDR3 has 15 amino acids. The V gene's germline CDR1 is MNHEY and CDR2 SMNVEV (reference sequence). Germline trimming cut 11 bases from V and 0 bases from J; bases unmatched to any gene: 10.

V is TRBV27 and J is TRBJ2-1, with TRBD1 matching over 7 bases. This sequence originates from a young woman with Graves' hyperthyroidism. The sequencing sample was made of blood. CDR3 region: CAASTGALSYNEQFF. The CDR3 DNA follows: TGTGCCGCTTCAACAGGGGCCCTCTCCTACAATGAGCAGTTCTTC.